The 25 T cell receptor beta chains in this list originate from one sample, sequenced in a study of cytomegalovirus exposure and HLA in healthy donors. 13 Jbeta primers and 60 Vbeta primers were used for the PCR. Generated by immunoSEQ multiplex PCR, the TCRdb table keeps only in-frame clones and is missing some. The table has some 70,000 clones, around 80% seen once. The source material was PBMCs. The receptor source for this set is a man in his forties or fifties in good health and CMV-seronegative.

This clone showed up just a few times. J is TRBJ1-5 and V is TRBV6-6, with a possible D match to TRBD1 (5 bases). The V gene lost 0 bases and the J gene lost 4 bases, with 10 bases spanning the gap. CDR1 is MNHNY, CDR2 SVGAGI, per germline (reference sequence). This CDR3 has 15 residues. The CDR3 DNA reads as TGTGCCAGCAGTTACTCGAACCAGGGTAATCAGCCCCAGCATTTT. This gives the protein CASSYSNQGNQPQHF.

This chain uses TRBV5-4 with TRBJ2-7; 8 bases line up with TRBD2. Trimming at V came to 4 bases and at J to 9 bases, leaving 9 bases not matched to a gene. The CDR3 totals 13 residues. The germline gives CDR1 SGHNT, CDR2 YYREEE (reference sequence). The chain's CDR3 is CASSSNSGKGQYF. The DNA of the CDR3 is TGTGCCAGCAGCAGCAATAGCGGGAAAGGGCAGTACTTC.

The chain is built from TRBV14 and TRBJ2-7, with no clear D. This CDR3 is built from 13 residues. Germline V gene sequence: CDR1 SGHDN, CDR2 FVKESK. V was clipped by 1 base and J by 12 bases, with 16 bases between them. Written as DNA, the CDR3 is TGTGCCAGCAGCCAAGTCAGTACCCGAAATCTGTACTTC. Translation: CASSQVSTRNLYF. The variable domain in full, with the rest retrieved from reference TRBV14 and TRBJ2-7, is EAGVTQFPSHSVIEKGQTVTLRCDPISGHDNLYWYRRVMGKEIKFLLHFVKESKQDESGMPNNRFLAERTGGTYSTLKVQPAELEDSGVYFCASSQVSTRNLYFGPGTRLTVT.

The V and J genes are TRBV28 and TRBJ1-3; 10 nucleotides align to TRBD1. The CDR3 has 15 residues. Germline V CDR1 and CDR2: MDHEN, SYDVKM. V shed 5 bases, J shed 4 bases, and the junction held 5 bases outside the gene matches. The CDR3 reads CASSPGQGEGNTIYF. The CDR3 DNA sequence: TGTGCCAGCAGTCCCGGACAGGGGGAGGGAAACACCATATATTTT.

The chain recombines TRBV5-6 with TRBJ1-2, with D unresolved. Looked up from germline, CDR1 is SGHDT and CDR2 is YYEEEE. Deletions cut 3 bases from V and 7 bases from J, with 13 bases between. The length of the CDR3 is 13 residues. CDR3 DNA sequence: TGTGCCAGCAGCTCCCTCTTGGGCAGTGGCTACACCTTC. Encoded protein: CASSSLLGSGYTF.

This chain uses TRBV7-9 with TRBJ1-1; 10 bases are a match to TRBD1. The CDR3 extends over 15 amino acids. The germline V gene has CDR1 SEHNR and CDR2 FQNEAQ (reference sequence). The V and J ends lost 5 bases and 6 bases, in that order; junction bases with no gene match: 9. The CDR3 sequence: CASSLRQGARSEAFF. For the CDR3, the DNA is TGTGCCAGCAGCCTAAGACAGGGGGCCCGTTCTGAAGCTTTCTTT.

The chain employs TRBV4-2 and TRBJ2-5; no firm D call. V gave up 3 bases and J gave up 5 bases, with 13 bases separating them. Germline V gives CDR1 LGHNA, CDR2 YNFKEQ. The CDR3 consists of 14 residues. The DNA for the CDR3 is TGTGCCAGCAGCCAGACTCAACCGTCGGAGACCCAGTACTTC. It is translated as CASSQTQPSETQYF.

The CDR3 loop is CACHRVNTEAFF. CDR3 coding DNA: TGTGCCTGCCATCGCGTGAACACTGAAGCTTTCTTT. This rearrangement joins TRBV30 to TRBJ1-1; D is ambiguous. CDR3 size: 12 residues. V lost 6 bases and J 0 bases, leaving 8 bases between the germline ends. Germline V gene data show CDR1 as GTSNPN and CDR2 as SVGIG (reference sequence). Drawing the rest from reference TRBV30 and TRBJ1-1, the complete variable domain is SQTIHQWPATLVQPVGSPLSLECTVEGTSNPNLYWYRQAAGRGLQLLFYSVGIGQISSEVPQNLSASRPQDRQFILSSKKLLLSDSGFYLCACHRVNTEAFFGQGTRLTVV.

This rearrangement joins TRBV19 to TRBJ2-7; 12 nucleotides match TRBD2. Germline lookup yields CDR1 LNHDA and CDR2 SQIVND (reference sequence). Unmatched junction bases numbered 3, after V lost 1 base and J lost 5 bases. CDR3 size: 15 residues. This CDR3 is CASSIGLAGVNEQYF. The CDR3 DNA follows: TGTGCCAGTAGTATAGGACTAGCGGGAGTAAACGAGCAGTACTTC.

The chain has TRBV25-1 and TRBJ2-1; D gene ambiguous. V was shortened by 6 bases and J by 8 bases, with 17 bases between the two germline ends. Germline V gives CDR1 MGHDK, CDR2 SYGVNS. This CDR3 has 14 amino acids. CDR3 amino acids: CASSSTGSFHEQFF. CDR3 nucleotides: TGTGCCAGCAGCTCAACCGGTTCTTTCCATGAGCAGTTCTTC. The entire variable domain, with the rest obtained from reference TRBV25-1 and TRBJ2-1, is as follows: EADIYQTPRYLVIGTGKKITLECSQTMGHDKMYWYQQDPGMELHLIHYSYGVNSTEKGDLSSESTVSRIRTEHFPLTLESARPSHTSQYLCASSSTGSFHEQFFGPGTRLTVL.

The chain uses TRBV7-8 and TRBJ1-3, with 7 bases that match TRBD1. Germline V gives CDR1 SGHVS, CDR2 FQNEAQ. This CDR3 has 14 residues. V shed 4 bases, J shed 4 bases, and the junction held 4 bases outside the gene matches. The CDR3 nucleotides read TGTGCCAGCAGCTCGACAGGGATCGGAAACACCATATATTTT. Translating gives CASSSTGIGNTIYF.

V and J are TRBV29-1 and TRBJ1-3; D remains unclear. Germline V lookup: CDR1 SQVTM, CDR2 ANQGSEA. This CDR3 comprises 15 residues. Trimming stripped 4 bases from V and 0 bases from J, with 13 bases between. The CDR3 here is CSVGQDYLSGNTIYF. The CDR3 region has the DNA TGCAGCGTTGGTCAGGACTACCTCTCTGGAAACACCATATATTTT.

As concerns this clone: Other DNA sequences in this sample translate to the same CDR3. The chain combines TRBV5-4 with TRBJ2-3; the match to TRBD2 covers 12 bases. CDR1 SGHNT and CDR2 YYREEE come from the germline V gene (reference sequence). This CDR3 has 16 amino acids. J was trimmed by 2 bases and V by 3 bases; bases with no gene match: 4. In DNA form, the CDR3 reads TGTGCCAGCAGCTCGGGACTAGCGGGTTACACAGATACGCAGTATTTT. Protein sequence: CASSSGLAGYTDTQYF. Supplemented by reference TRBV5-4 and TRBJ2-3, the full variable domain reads ETGVTQSPTHLIKTRGQQVTLRCSSQSGHNTVSWYQQALGQGPQFIFQYYREEENGRGNFPPRFSGLQFPNYSSELNVNALELDDSALYLCASSSGLAGYTDTQYFGPGTRLTVL.

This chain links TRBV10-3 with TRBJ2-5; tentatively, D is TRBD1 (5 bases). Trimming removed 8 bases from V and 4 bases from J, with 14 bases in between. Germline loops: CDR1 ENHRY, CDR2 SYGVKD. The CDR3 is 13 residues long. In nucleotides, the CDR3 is TGTGCCATCTCCAGGGTACGGCGAGAGACCCAGTACTTC. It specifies CAISRVRRETQYF.

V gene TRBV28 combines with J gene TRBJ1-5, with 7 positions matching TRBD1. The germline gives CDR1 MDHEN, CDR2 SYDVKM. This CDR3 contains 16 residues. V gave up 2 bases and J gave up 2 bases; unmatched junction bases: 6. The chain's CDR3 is CASSLLQGFGNQPQHF. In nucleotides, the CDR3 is TGTGCCAGCAGTTTACTACAGGGGTTTGGCAATCAGCCCCAGCATTTT.

CDR3 nucleotides: TGTGCCAGTAGTATAGTACAGACCTCTGGAAACACCATATATTTT. Translated: CASSIVQTSGNTIYF. This chain joins TRBV19 and TRBJ1-3; D not resolved. V dropped 1 base and J dropped 0 bases, with 7 bases sitting between them. Germline values: CDR1 LNHDA, CDR2 SQIVND (reference sequence). This CDR3 spans 15 amino acids. Complete variable domain (other parts from reference TRBV19 and TRBJ1-3): DGGITQSPKYLFRKEGQNVTLSCEQNLNHDAMYWYRQDPGQGLRLIYYSQIVNDFQKGDIAEGYSVSREKKESFPLTVTSAQKNPTAFYLCASSIVQTSGNTIYFGEGSWLTVV.

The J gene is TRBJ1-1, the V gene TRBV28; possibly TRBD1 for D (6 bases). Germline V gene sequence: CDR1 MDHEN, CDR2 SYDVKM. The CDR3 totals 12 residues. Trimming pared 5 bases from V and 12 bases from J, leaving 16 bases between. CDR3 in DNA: TGTGCCAGCAGTATTACAGGGAGGGTGTCTTTCTTT. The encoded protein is CASSITGRVSFF.

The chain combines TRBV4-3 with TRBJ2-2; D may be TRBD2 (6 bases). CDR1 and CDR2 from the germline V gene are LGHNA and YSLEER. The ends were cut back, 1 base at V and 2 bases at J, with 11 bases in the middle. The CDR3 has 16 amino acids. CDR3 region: CASSQGGGINTGELFF. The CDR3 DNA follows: TGCGCCAGCAGCCAAGGAGGCGGGATCAACACCGGGGAGCTGTTTTTT.

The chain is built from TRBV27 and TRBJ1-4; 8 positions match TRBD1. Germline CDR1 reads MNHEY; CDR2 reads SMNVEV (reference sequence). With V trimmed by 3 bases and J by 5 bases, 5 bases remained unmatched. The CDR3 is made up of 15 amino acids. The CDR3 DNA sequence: TGTGCCAGCAGTTTGGCCGGGACAGGAAATGAAAAACTGTTTTTT. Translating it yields CASSLAGTGNEKLFF.

CDR3 DNA sequence: TGCGCCAGCAGCCAATCTTCAGGGACAGGGGGACAGCCCCAGCATTTT. It codes for CASSQSSGTGGQPQHF. The rearrangement joins TRBV4-3 to TRBJ1-5; 11 bases align to TRBD1. V gave up 2 bases and J gave up 7 bases; unmatched junction bases: 7. CDR1 LGHNA and CDR2 YSLEER come from the germline V gene. The CDR3 totals 16 residues.

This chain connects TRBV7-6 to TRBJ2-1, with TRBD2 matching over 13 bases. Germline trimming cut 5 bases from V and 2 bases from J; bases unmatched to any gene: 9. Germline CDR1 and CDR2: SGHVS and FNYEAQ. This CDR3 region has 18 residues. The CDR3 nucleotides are TGTGCCAGCAGCCCACCGTGGACTAGCGGGGGTACCTACAATGAGCAGTTCTTC. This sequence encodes CASSPPWTSGGTYNEQFF.

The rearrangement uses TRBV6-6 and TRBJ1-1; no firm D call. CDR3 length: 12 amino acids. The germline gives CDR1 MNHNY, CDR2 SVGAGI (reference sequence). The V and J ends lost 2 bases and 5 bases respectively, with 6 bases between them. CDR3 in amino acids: CASSYPPTEAFF. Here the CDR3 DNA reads TGTGCCAGCAGTTACCCCCCAACTGAAGCTTTCTTT.

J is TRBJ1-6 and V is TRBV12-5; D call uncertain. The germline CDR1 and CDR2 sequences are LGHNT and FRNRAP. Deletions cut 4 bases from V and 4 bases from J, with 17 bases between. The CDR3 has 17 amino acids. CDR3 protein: CASGSVLGSSYNSPLHF. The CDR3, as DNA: TGTGCTAGTGGTTCCGTCTTGGGCAGTTCATATAATTCACCCCTCCACTTT.

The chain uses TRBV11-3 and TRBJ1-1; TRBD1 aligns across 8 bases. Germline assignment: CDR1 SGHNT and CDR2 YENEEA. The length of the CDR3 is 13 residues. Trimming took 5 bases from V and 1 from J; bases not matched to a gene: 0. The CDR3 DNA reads TGTGCCAGCAGCCAGGGGGCGAACACTGAAGCTTTCTTT. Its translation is CASSQGANTEAFF. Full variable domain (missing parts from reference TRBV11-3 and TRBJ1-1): EAGVVQSPRYKIIEKKQPVAFWCNPISGHNTLYWYLQNLGQGPELLIRYENEEAVDDSQLPKDRFSAERLKGVDSTLKIQPAELGDSAVYLCASSQGANTEAFFGQGTRLTVV.

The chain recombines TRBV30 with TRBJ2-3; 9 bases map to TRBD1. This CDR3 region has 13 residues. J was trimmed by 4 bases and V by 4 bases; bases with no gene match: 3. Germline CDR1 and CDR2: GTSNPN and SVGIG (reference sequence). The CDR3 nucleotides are TGTGCCTGGAATACAGGGGGCGCAGATACGCAGTATTTT. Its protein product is CAWNTGGADTQYF.